This TCR beta chain was retrieved from a study of identical twins. TCRdb recomputed calls from the 5' RACE reads with MiXCR, one row per CDR3 protein. The table has approximately 490,000 distinct CDR3 sequences, around 22% seen once. A note on this clonotype: Its antigen is as yet unknown.

Study findings and constraints: The presence of invariant MAIT and iNKT cells could partly confound analyses of zero-insertion sequences.

These data were also reused for a study on yellow fever vaccine responses in identical twins.

The sequencing sample was made of CD4+ T cells sorted from blood. The source is a woman younger than 30 in good health.

The CDR3 DNA reads TGTGCCAGCAGGTCGGCGGCTAACTATGGCTACACCTTC. It translates to CASRSAANYGYTF. The V and J genes are TRBV2 and TRBJ1-2; D is unresolved. This CDR3 spans 13 amino acids. V gave up 6 bases and J gave up 0 bases, with 8 bases separating them. Germline V gives CDR1 SNHLY, CDR2 FYNNEI.